This passage covers 8 T cell receptor beta chains from one sample sequenced in a study of blood T cell repertoires in COVID-19. Measured with immunoSEQ multiplex PCR; TCRdb has only the in-frame clones, and not every one. The table records 270,000 or so clones, roughly 84% of them present only once. The sequencing sample was made of peripheral blood. The receptor source for this set is a human donor with COVID-19, enrolled during active disease. The donor label of this sample is uncertain.

The chain links TRBV19 to TRBJ1-4; TRBD1 is a possible D gene (5 bases). CDR3 length: 17 residues. V shed 6 bases and J shed 6 bases, with 23 bases lying between them. Germline V gene data show CDR1 as LNHDA and CDR2 as SQIVND (reference sequence). The DNA for the CDR3 is TGTGCCAGTAGAGGCCGCCAGGGCTATTTTCTTGATGAAAAACTGTTTTTT. Amino acids: CASRGRQGYFLDEKLFF.

The V gene is TRBV11-2, the J gene TRBJ2-2, with 7 bases fitting TRBD2. The germline V gene has CDR1 SGHAT and CDR2 FQNNGV. V shed 6 bases and J 6 bases; nucleotides not matched to a gene: 7. The CDR3 loop spans 14 amino acids. The chain's CDR3 is CASRLPGGPGELFF. As DNA, the CDR3 is TGTGCCAGCAGGCTTCCGGGAGGCCCCGGGGAGCTGTTTTTT.

This chain uses TRBV2 with TRBJ1-2; tentative D call: TRBD1 (6 bases). Trimming pared 4 bases from V and 7 bases from J, leaving 22 bases between. Germline V CDR1 and CDR2: SNHLY, FYNNEI. There are 16 residues in the CDR3. This chain's CDR3 is CASSVILGAGEGGYTF. The CDR3 coding sequence is TGTGCCAGCAGTGTTATTCTCGGGGCAGGGGAAGGTGGCTACACCTTC. The full variable domain, its missing parts supplied by reference TRBV2 and TRBJ1-2, is EPEVTQTPSHQVTQMGQEVILRCVPISNHLYFYWYRQILGQKVEFLVSFYNNEISEKSEIFDDQFSVERPDGSNFTLKIRSTKLEDSAMYFCASSVILGAGEGGYTFGSGTRLTVV.

The chain links TRBV19 to TRBJ1-1; D unclear. CDR3 length: 14 amino acids. The V gene lost 3 bases and the J gene lost 6 bases, with 14 bases spanning the gap. Germline V gene lookup returns CDR1 LNHDA and CDR2 SQIVND (reference sequence). The CDR3 DNA follows: TGTGCCAGTAGTATCGGGGTTGCGGGCGCTGAAGCTTTCTTT. Translating gives CASSIGVAGAEAFF.

This chain links TRBV6-1 with TRBJ2-2; TRBD1 might be the D (6 bases). CDR3 length: 16 residues. The V end lost 2 bases, the J end lost 4 bases, and 14 bases lay between the germline ends. The germline V gene has CDR1 MNHNS and CDR2 SASEGT. CDR3 residues: CASSERTARATGELFF. The CDR3 DNA reads TGTGCCAGCAGTGAAAGGACAGCCAGGGCCACCGGGGAGCTGTTTTTT.

V gene TRBV12-1 combines with J gene TRBJ1-2; the table's D call, TRBD1, has no DNA check behind it. TRBV12-1 is a known pseudogene. There are 15 residues in the CDR3. DNA for the CDR3: TGTGCCAGCAGCTTCCCACTACAGGGGTTTGGTGGCTACACCTTC. It yields the protein CASSFPLQGFGGYTF.

The rearrangement joins TRBV6-6 to TRBJ2-1; 11 bases align to TRBD2. From germline, CDR1 is MNHNY and CDR2 SVGAGI (reference sequence). CDR3 length: 15 amino acids. Losses at the gene ends were 5 bases for V and 8 bases for J; bases not matched to a gene: 8. In nucleotides, the CDR3 is TGTGCCAGCAGTAGTTCGACTAGCGGGAACTATGAGCAGTTCTTC. Its translation: CASSSSTSGNYEQFF.

V is TRBV20-1 and J is TRBJ2-5; 7 nucleotides agree with TRBD2. V was pared by 7 bases and J by 5 bases, with 4 bases of the junction left unmatched. The CDR3 is 11 amino acids. CDR1 is DFQATT and CDR2 is SNEGSKA in the germline V gene (reference sequence). CDR3 nucleotide sequence: TGCAGTGGGGAGGGCGGTGAGACCCAGTACTTC. This encodes CSGEGGETQYF.